These T cell receptor beta chains were read from a single sample in a study of blood T cell repertoires in COVID-19. The assay was immunoSEQ multiplex PCR, and TCRdb's table has in-frame clones only and misses some. This table holds about 90,000 clones, approximately 80% found once. Sample: peripheral blood. All receptors derive from a woman in her 70s with acute or convalescent COVID-19. Both conserved end residues are part of each CDR3. The order of the fields is V gene, D gene, clone size, J gene, CDR3 DNA, CDR3 protein. A D gene is named only where the DNA matches it firmly. Clone size is stated in some rows and not others, as once, few, many or a class when expanded.

TRBV6-6	-	-	TRBJ1-4	TGTGCCAGCAGTTATGGGCTTAATGAAAAACTGTTTTTT	CASSYGLNEKLFF
TRBV6-5	TRBD1	-	TRBJ1-2	TGTGCCAGCAGTTACTCGATCACAGGGGTCTATGGCTACACCTTC	CASSYSITGVYGYTF
TRBV28	-	-	TRBJ1-6	TGTGCCAGCGGCCTTTCACCCCTCCACTTT	CASGLSPLHF
TRBV2	-	-	TRBJ2-2	TGTGCCAGTAGTGTGGTCAGGGCTGGCACCGGGGAGCTGTTTTTT	CASSVVRAGTGELFF
TRBV30	-	-	TRBJ1-5	TGTGCCTGGAGTGTTTCTGAGCAGCCCCAGCATTTT	CAWSVSEQPQHF
TRBV7-9	TRBD2	-	TRBJ2-5	TGTGCCAGCAGCTCGGGCCTAGCGGGAGGTTTCCGAGAGACCCAGTACTTC	CASSSGLAGGFRETQYF
TRBV7-2	TRBD1	-	TRBJ1-4	TGTGCCAGCAGCTTAAGTGTGGGACAGGGCCGCGAAAAACTGTTTTTT	CASSLSVGQGREKLFF
TRBV27	TRBD1	-	TRBJ2-3	TGTGCCAGCAGTCTACAGGGGTTCGGGGCAGATACGCAGTATTTT	CASSLQGFGADTQYF
TRBV21-1	-	-	TRBJ1-1	TGTGCCAGCAGCCCCGGGACAGGGAGTATCCGCATGAACACTGAAGCTTTCTTT	CASSPGTGSIRMNTEAFF
TRBV4-1	TRBD2	-	TRBJ2-7	TGCGCCAGCAGCCCCCTAGTAGGGAGGGAGAGGTACGAGCAGTACTTC	CASSPLVGRERYEQYF
TRBV12-3/TRBV12-4	-	once	TRBJ2-7	TGTGCCAGCAGCTTAACTCGCTACGAGCAGTACTTC	CASSLTRYEQYF
TRBV20-1	TRBD2	few	TRBJ2-7	TGCAGTGCTAGTTCCGGGGGGAATCCCTCCTACGAGCAGTACTTC	CSASSGGNPSYEQYF
TRBV7-3	-	few	TRBJ2-2	TGTGCCAGCAGCCCAGGTGGCCCCGGGGAGCTGTTTTTT	CASSPGGPGELFF
TRBV27	-	-	TRBJ2-7	TGTGCCAGCGGGAGGTACGAGCAGTACTTC	CASGRYEQYF
TRBV30	TRBD1	-	TRBJ1-2	TGTGCCTCCCCGGACAGGTCTAACTATGGCTACACCTTC	CASPDRSNYGYTF
TRBV6-5	-	-	TRBJ1-3	TGTGCCAGCAGTTACTCAGGGGCCGGAAACACCATATATTTT	CASSYSGAGNTIYF
TRBV6-5	-	-	TRBJ1-2	TGTGCCAGCAGTTACGGGTTTGACAGGAGCTATGGCTACACCTTC	CASSYGFDRSYGYTF
TRBV27	TRBD1	-	TRBJ1-2	TGTGCCAGCAGTTTATCCGGGACAGCCTATGGCTACACCTTC	CASSLSGTAYGYTF
TRBV27	TRBD1	-	TRBJ1-2	TGTGCCAGCAGTTTACTAGGTCCAGGGGGTGATTTTATTGGCTACACCTTC	CASSLLGPGGDFIGYTF
TRBV7-9	TRBD2	few	TRBJ2-1	TGTGCCAGCAGCTTCCTTAGCGGGGGGGCTGGAAATGAGCAGTTCTTC	CASSFLSGGAGNEQFF
TRBV3-1/TRBV3-2	-	-	TRBJ1-4	TGTGCCAGCAGCCAAGATTTCGGGGAAAAACTGTTTTTT	CASSQDFGEKLFF
TRBV20-1	TRBD2	once	TRBJ2-7	TGCAGTGCTAGTCACCTAGCGGGCGCAAGCGAGCAGTACTTC	CSASHLAGASEQYF
TRBV6-5	TRBD1	once	TRBJ2-2	TGTGCCAGCAGTTACTCGACAGGGGGTAGGGAGCTGTTTTTT	CASSYSTGGRELFF